This record covers a single TCR beta chain. Here immunoSEQ multiplex PCR was the method, and the copy in TCRdb shows in-frame clones only, minus some. The sample carries 390,000 or so clones, about 86% recorded once. This sample was included in a study of blood T cell repertoires in COVID-19. The CDR3 sequence is 14 residues long. Germline V CDR1 and CDR2: LGHNA, YSLEER. Trimming took 8 bases from V and 2 from J, leaving 13 bases between them. Sequencing was done on a sample of PBMCs or T cells enriched from blood (not recorded which). The clonotype was recovered from a woman aged 50 to 60 who had recovered from COVID-19. The chain carries TRBV4-3 and TRBJ1-5; perhaps TRBD1 as D (5 bases). The CDR3 DNA reads as TGCGCCAGCCATCTCGGGGGGGGCAATCAGCCCCAGCATTTT. It codes for CASHLGGGNQPQHF.